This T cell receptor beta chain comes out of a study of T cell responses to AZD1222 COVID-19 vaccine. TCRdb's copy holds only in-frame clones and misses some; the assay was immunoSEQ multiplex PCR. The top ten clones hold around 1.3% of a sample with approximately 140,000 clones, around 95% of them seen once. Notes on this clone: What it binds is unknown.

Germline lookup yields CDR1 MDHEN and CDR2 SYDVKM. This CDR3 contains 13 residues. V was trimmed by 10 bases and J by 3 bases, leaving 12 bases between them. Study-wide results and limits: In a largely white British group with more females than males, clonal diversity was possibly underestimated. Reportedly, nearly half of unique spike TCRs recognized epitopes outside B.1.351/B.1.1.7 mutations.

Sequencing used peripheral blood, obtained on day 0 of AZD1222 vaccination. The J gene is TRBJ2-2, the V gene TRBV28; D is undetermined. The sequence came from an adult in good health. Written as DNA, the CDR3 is TGTGCCAATAAGAGCCCTTACACCGGGGAGCTGTTTTTT. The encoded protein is CANKSPYTGELFF.